The next 13 T cell receptor beta chains were all read from a single sample in a study of cytomegalovirus exposure and HLA in healthy donors. With 60 Vbeta and 13 Jbeta primers, the PCR was carried out. The protocol was immunoSEQ multiplex PCR, while the TCRdb copy is restricted to in-frame clones and leaves out a portion. This repertoire shows around 110,000 clones, about 85% found once; its top ten account for about 2.2%. Sequenced material: PBMCs. All receptors come from a man aged 25-45 years in good health and CMV-seronegative.

The rearrangement uses TRBV10-2 and TRBJ1-4; the D gene is possibly TRBD1 (5 bases). CDR3 length equals 15 residues. Germline loops: CDR1 WSHSY, CDR2 SAAADI. Trimming took off 2 bases at V and 3 bases at J, with 10 bases between the two ends. CDR3 nucleotides: TGCGCCAGCAGTGAGAGGGGAGGACCTAATGAAAAACTGTTTTTT. Residues: CASSERGGPNEKLFF.

This clone has only one observation. V and J are TRBV5-1 and TRBJ2-3; tentatively, D is TRBD1 (6 bases). The CDR3 covers 19 residues. Trimming cost V 3 bases and J 0 bases, with 23 bases left between them. Germline V gene sequence: CDR1 SGHRS, CDR2 YFSETQ. The chain's CDR3 is CASSWPTGSQSSSTDTQYF. CDR3 nucleotide sequence: TGCGCCAGCAGCTGGCCCACAGGGTCTCAATCCTCTAGCACAGATACGCAGTATTTT.

Of note for this clone: At one end, the junction sequence differs from germline, possibly due to a read error. The chain is built from TRBV7-7 and TRBJ2-5, with D possibly TRBD2 on 5 matching bases. Germline CDR1 reads SSHAT; CDR2 reads FNYEAQ (reference sequence). The CDR3 is 14 residues long. The CDR3 DNA reads TGTGCTAGCAGCTTCGAGGGCAGCCAAGAGACCCAGTACTTC. Translating it yields CASSFEGSQETQYF. The full variable domain, completed using reference TRBV7-7 and TRBJ2-5, is GAGVSQSPRYKVTKRGQDVTLRCDPISSHATLYWYQQALGQGPEFLTYFNYEAQPDKSGLPSDRFSAERPEGSISTLTIQRTEQRDSAMYRCASSFEGSQETQYFGPGTRLLVL.

Only one count was recorded for this clone. V is TRBV30 and J is TRBJ1-6, with 11 bases that match TRBD1. V lost 5 bases, J lost 5 bases, and 14 bases stayed unmatched. The germline gives CDR1 GTSNPN, CDR2 SVGIG (reference sequence). The CDR3 runs 18 residues. CDR3 sequence: CAWGPQGTGGFDNSPLHF. The DNA of the CDR3 is TGTGCCTGGGGGCCGCAGGGGACAGGGGGATTTGATAATTCACCCCTCCACTTT.

The V and J genes are TRBV5-1 and TRBJ1-1; D not resolved. CDR3 length: 12 amino acids. V lost 0 bases and J 4 bases, leaving 4 bases between the germline ends. Germline V gene lookup returns CDR1 SGHRS and CDR2 YFSETQ. This chain's CDR3 is CASSLGPTEAFF. The CDR3, as DNA: TGCGCCAGCAGCTTGGGGCCCACTGAAGCTTTCTTT.

The genes are TRBV13 and TRBJ2-1, with D tentatively TRBD2 (5 bases). V was trimmed by 5 bases and J by 7 bases, leaving 21 bases between them. This CDR3 is 16 amino acids long. Germline CDR1 reads PRHDT; CDR2 reads FYEKMQ (reference sequence). The CDR3 sequence: CASSRPSSGVLNEQFF. The CDR3 nucleotides are TGTGCCAGCAGCCGTCCTTCCAGCGGAGTTCTGAATGAGCAGTTCTTC.

As for this clone: This specimen includes other DNA sequences encoding the same CDR3. In nucleotides, the CDR3 is TGTGCCACCAGCAGAGACCGGAGCTCCTACGAGCAGTACTTC. Encoded protein: CATSRDRSSYEQYF. The chain carries TRBV15 and TRBJ2-7; D not certain. The germline V and J ends were trimmed by 0 bases and 0 bases, with 6 bases remaining between them. In germline, CDR1 is LNHNV, CDR2 YYDKDF (reference sequence). The CDR3 spans 14 residues. Full variable domain (missing parts from reference TRBV15 and TRBJ2-7): DAMVIQNPRYQVTQFGKPVTLSCSQTLNHNVMYWYQQKSSQAPKLLFHYYDKDFNNEADTPDNFQSRRPNTSFCFLDIRSPGLGDTAMYLCATSRDRSSYEQYFGPGTRLTVT.

This clone was seen more than once but under ten times. This chain connects TRBV28 to TRBJ2-6, with 7 bases aligning to TRBD1. Per the germline V gene, CDR1 is MDHEN and CDR2 is SYDVKM. The CDR3 loop spans 20 amino acids. J gave up 2 bases and V 1 base, and 14 bases lay outside the gene matches. The CDR3 sequence is CASSLFTLSGGRAGANVLTF. The CDR3 DNA sequence: TGTGCCAGCAGTTTATTTACTTTGTCAGGGGGAAGGGCTGGGGCCAACGTCCTGACTTTC.

V and J are TRBV6-1 and TRBJ2-5; maybe TRBD2 (6 bases). The CDR3 covers 14 residues. Germline assignment: CDR1 MNHNS and CDR2 SASEGT. V was pared by 4 bases and J by 5 bases, with 14 bases between. The CDR3 bases are TGTGCCAGCAGTGCGGGACTGTTTCGCGAGACCCAGTACTTC. Its protein product is CASSAGLFRETQYF.

This chain links TRBV27 with TRBJ1-4; D unclear. V dropped 6 bases and J dropped 8 bases, with 13 bases sitting between them. The CDR3 contains 13 residues. Germline CDR1 reads MNHEY; CDR2 reads SMNVEV (reference sequence). CDR3 in DNA: TGTGCCAGCAGAACCCAGAGGTCGGAAAAACTGTTTTTT. It yields the protein CASRTQRSEKLFF.

The gene calls are TRBV2 and TRBJ2-5; 8 nucleotides match TRBD2. With 6 bases clipped from V and 2 bases from J, the junction kept 11 bases outside the gene matches. Germline V lookup: CDR1 SNHLY, CDR2 FYNNEI. CDR3 length equals 16 residues. DNA for the CDR3: TGTGCCAGCAGATCGCGGAGGAGCGGGGGACAAGAGACCCAGTACTTC. This translates into CASRSRRSGGQETQYF. Full variable domain (outside the CDR3, taken from reference TRBV2 and TRBJ2-5): EPEVTQTPSHQVTQMGQEVILRCVPISNHLYFYWYRQILGQKVEFLVSFYNNEISEKSEIFDDQFSVERPDGSNFTLKIRSTKLEDSAMYFCASRSRRSGGQETQYFGPGTRLLVL.

The chain joins TRBV19 to TRBJ2-7; 9 nucleotides agree with TRBD1. J was trimmed by 4 bases and V by 8 bases; bases with no gene match: 9. CDR1 and CDR2 from the germline V gene are LNHDA and SQIVND (reference sequence). There are 14 residues in the CDR3. The CDR3: CASRPGQGLYEQYF. CDR3 bases: TGTGCCAGTCGTCCGGGACAGGGATTATACGAGCAGTACTTC.

J is TRBJ2-7 and V is TRBV6-1, with a tentative D call TRBD2 (6 bases). The CDR3 runs 15 residues. Per germline, CDR1 MNHNS and CDR2 SASEGT. Trimming took off 5 bases at V and 2 bases at J, with 16 bases between the two ends. The CDR3 region is CASSPGRTRTYEQYF. The CDR3, as DNA: TGTGCCAGCAGTCCAGGGAGGACAAGGACCTACGAGCAGTACTTC.